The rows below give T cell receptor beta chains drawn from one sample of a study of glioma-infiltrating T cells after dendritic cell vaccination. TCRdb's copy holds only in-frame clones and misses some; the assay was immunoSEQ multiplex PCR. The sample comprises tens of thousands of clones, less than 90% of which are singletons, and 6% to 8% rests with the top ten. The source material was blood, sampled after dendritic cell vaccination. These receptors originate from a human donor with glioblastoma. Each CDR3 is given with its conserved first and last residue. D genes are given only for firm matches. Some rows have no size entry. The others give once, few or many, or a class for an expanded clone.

CSVALGGNYNEQFF | TGCAGCGTCGCCCTTGGGGGGAATTACAATGAGCAGTTCTTC | NA | TRBJ2-1 | NA | TRBV29-1 | 14
CASSDDRGDGYTF | TGTGCCAGCAGCGACGATAGGGGTGATGGCTACACCTTC | NA | TRBJ1-2 | NA | TRBV7-3 | 13
CASSQVQDSPLEAFF | TGTGCCAGCAGCCAAGTTCAGGACAGCCCCCTTGAAGCTTTCTTT | NA | TRBJ1-1 | NA | TRBV4-2 | 15
CASSPTGQNEQFF | TGTGCCAGCAGCCCGACAGGGCAAAATGAGCAGTTCTTC | TRBD1 | TRBJ2-1 | NA | TRBV11-2 | 13
CASRNRENGREAFF | TGTGCCAGCAGAAACAGGGAAAATGGCCGAGAAGCTTTCTTT | NA | TRBJ1-1 | NA | TRBV11-2 | 14
CASSLGQGSYEQYF | TGCGCCAGCAGCTTGGGACAGGGGAGCTACGAGCAGTACTTC | TRBD1 | TRBJ2-7 | once | TRBV5-1 | 14
CASSPQGAVAFYEQYF | TGTGCCAGTAGTCCCCAGGGGGCCGTCGCATTTTACGAGCAGTACTTC | TRBD1 | TRBJ2-7 | NA | TRBV19 | 16
CASSRGQGGYNEQFF | TGTGCCAGCAGTCGGGGACAGGGTGGCTACAATGAGCAGTTCTTC | TRBD1 | TRBJ2-1 | NA | TRBV6-5 | 15
CASKIVGADGELFF | TGTGCCAGCAAGATTGTGGGGGCGGACGGGGAGCTGTTTTTT | NA | TRBJ2-2 | NA | TRBV6-1 | 14
CASSYSGGSYVGYTF | TGTGCCAGCAGTTACTCGGGCGGGAGCTATGTCGGCTACACCTTC | NA | TRBJ1-2 | NA | TRBV6-5 | 15
CASRRWGGVNEQFF | TGTGCCAGCAGGAGGTGGGGGGGCGTTAATGAGCAGTTCTTC | NA | TRBJ2-1 | NA | TRBV5-8 | 14
CASSEDSGELVNEQFF | TGTGCCAGCAGTGAAGATAGCGGGGAGTTGGTCAATGAGCAGTTCTTC | TRBD2 | TRBJ2-1 | once | TRBV6-1 | 16
CASSQTGTDSYTF | TGTGCCAGCTCACAAACCGGGACTGACTCCTACACCTTC | NA | TRBJ1-2 | NA | TRBV18 | 13
CASSGTTVAGYTF | TGTGCCAGCAGTGGTACTACGGTTGCTGGCTACACCTTC | NA | TRBJ1-2 | NA | TRBV27 | 13
CASSLAPNGGPYGYTF | TGTGCCAGCAGCTTAGCGCCGAACGGGGGACCCTATGGCTACACCTTC | NA | TRBJ1-2 | NA | TRBV7-2 | 16
CASSSWAGELFF | TGTGCCAGCAGCTCATGGGCGGGGGAGCTGTTTTTT | NA | TRBJ2-2 | NA | TRBV7-9 | 12
CASRPTGFSGNTIYF | TGTGCCAGCAGGCCCACAGGCTTCTCTGGAAACACCATATATTTT | NA | TRBJ1-3 | once | TRBV2 | 15
CASSFGTGESYEQYF | TGTGCCAGCAGCTTTGGGACAGGAGAAAGCTACGAGCAGTACTTC | TRBD1 | TRBJ2-7 | once | TRBV7-3 | 15
CASSPTRDSGGLRELFF | TGTGCCAGCAGCCCAACCCGCGACAGCGGGGGGTTGAGGGAGCTGTTTTTT | TRBD2 | TRBJ2-2 | NA | TRBV11-3 | 17
CASSLAPTAYEQYF | TGTGCCAGCAGCTTAGCTCCCACAGCCTACGAGCAGTACTTC | NA | TRBJ2-7 | NA | TRBV5-6 | 14
CASSMASGVQGTQYF | TGTGCCAGTAGTATGGCTAGCGGGGTTCAGGGTACGCAGTATTTT | TRBD2 | TRBJ2-3 | NA | TRBV19 | 15
CAISDQTGGVYGYTF | TGTGCCATCAGTGACCAGACAGGGGGCGTATATGGCTACACCTTC | TRBD1 | TRBJ1-2 | NA | TRBV10-3 | 15
CASRNREITEAFF | TGCGCCAGCAGGAACAGGGAGATCACTGAAGCTTTCTTT | NA | TRBJ1-1 | medium-sized | TRBV10-2 | 13
CASSFLTGMNTEAFF | TGTGCCAGCAGCTTTTTGACAGGGATGAACACTGAAGCTTTCTTT | TRBD1 | TRBJ1-1 | NA | TRBV5-6 | 15
CASSLNSGEGGETQYF | TGCGCCAGCAGCTTGAACAGCGGGGAGGGCGGGGAGACCCAGTACTTC | TRBD2 | TRBJ2-5 | few | TRBV5-1 | 16
CSVERVREETQYF | TGCAGCGTTGAAAGGGTGAGGGAAGAGACCCAGTACTTC | NA | TRBJ2-5 | NA | TRBV29-1 | 13
CASSPRGSAFF | TGTGCCAGCAGTCCCAGGGGATCCGCTTTCTTT | NA | TRBJ1-1 | few | TRBV2 | 11
CASSVQQGSPLHF | TGTGCCAGCAGCGTCCAACAGGGGTCACCCCTCCACTTT | TRBD1 | TRBJ1-6 | NA | TRBV9 | 13
CASLTGDKNYGYTF | TGTGCCAGCCTGACGGGGGATAAGAACTATGGCTACACCTTC | NA | TRBJ1-2 | NA | TRBV6-1 | 14
CATSDRVDIGNTIYF | TGTGCCACCTCAGACAGGGTCGACATCGGAAACACCATATATTTT | TRBD1 | TRBJ1-3 | NA | TRBV6-5 | 15
CASSTGQGNSYEQYF | TGTGCCAGTAGTACGGGACAGGGAAACTCCTACGAGCAGTACTTC | TRBD1 | TRBJ2-7 | NA | TRBV19 | 15
CASSHPLRPGEKLFF | TGCGCCAGCAGTCACCCACTAAGGCCGGGGGAAAAACTGTTTTTT | NA | TRBJ1-4 | NA | TRBV23-1 | 15
CASSFSGQNYGYTF | TGTGCCAGCAGCTTTTCCGGACAGAACTATGGCTACACCTTC | NA | TRBJ1-2 | NA | TRBV6-5 | 14
CASSTGLAGSTDTQYF | TGTGCCAGCAGCACAGGACTAGCGGGGTCCACAGATACGCAGTATTTT | TRBD2 | TRBJ2-3 | NA | TRBV9 | 16
CASSLGRSNTGELFF | TGTGCCAGCAGCTTAGGCCGGTCGAACACCGGGGAGCTGTTTTTT | NA | TRBJ2-2 | NA | TRBV11-3 | 15
CASSLVGGNFYGYTF | TGTGCCAGCAGCTTAGTCGGGGGAAACTTCTATGGCTACACCTTC | NA | TRBJ1-2 | NA | TRBV7-2 | 15
CASSDARGGNTGELFF | TGTGCCAGCAGCGACGCACGGGGGGGAAACACCGGGGAGCTGTTTTTT | TRBD2 | TRBJ2-2 | NA | TRBV9 | 16
CASSQDRTGEQYF | TGTGCCAGCAGCCAGGACAGGACTGGTGAGCAGTACTTC | TRBD1 | TRBJ2-7 | few | TRBV7-3 | 13
CSVEKAGYNEQFF | TGCAGCGTTGAAAAGGCGGGGTACAATGAGCAGTTCTTC | NA | TRBJ2-1 | NA | TRBV29-1 | 13
CASSQGAGEETQYF | TGCGCCAGCAGCCAAGGGGCGGGGGAAGAGACCCAGTACTTC | TRBD2 | TRBJ2-5 | NA | TRBV4-1 | 14